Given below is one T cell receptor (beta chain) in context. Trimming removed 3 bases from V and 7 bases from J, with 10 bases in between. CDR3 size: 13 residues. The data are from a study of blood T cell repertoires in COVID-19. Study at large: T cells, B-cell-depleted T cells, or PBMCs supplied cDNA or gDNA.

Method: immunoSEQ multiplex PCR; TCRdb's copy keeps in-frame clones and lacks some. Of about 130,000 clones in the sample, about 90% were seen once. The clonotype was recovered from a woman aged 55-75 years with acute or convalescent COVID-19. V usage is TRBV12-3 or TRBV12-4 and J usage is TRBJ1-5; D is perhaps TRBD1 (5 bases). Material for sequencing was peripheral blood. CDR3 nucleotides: TGTGCCAGCAGTTTGATCGGGGGGCAGCCCCAGCATTTT. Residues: CASSLIGGQPQHF.